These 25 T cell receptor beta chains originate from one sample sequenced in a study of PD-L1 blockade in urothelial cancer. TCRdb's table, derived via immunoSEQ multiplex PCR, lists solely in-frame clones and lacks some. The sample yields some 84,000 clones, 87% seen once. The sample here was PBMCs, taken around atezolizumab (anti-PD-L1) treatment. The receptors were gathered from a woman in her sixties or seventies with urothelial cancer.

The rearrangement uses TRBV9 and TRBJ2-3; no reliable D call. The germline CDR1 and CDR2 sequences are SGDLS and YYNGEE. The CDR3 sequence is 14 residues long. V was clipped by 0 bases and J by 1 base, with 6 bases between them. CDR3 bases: TGTGCCAGCAGCGTAGTAGATGGCACAGATACGCAGTATTTT. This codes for CASSVVDGTDTQYF. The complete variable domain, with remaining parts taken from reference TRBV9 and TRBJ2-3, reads DSGVTQTPKHLITATGQRVTLRCSPRSGDLSVYWYQQSLDQGLQFLIQYYNGEERAKGNILERFSAQQFPDLHSELNLSSLELGDSALYFCASSVVDGTDTQYFGPGTRLTVL.

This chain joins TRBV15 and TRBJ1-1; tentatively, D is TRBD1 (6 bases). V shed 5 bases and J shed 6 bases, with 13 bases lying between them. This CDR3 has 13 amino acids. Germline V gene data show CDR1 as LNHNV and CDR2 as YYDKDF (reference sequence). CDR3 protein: CATSQRGGAEAFF. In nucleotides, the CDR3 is TGTGCCACCAGCCAGAGAGGGGGAGCTGAAGCTTTCTTT.

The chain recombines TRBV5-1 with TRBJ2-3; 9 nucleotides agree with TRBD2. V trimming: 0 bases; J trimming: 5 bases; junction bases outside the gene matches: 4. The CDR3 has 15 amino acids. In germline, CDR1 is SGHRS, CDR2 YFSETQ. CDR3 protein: CASSLGSGSVDTQYF. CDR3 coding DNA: TGCGCCAGCAGCTTGGGTAGCGGGAGTGTAGATACGCAGTATTTT.

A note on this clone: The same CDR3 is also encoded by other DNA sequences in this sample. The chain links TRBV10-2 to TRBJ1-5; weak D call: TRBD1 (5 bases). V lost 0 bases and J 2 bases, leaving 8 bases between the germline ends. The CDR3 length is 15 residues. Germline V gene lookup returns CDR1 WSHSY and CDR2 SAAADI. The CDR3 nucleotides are TGCGCCAGCAGTGAGTCAGGACACCGCAATCAGCCCCAGCATTTT. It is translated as CASSESGHRNQPQHF.

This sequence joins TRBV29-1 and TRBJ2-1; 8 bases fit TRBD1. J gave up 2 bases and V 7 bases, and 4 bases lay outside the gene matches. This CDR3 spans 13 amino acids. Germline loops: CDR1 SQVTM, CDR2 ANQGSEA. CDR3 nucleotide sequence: TGCAGCGGTACACAGGGGGCCTACAATGAGCAGTTCTTC. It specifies CSGTQGAYNEQFF.

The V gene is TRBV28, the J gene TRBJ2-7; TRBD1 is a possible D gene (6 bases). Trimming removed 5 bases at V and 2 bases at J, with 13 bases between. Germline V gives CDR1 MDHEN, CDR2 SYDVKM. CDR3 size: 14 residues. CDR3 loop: CASSRRQGPYEQYF. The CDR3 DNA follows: TGTGCCAGCAGTAGACGGCAGGGGCCCTACGAGCAGTACTTC.

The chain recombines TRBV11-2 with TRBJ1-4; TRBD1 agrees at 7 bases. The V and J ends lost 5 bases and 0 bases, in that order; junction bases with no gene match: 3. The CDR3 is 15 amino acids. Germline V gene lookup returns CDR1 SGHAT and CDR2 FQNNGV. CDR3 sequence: CASSGQGATNEKLFF. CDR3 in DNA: TGTGCCAGCAGCGGTCAGGGGGCAACTAATGAAAAACTGTTTTTT.

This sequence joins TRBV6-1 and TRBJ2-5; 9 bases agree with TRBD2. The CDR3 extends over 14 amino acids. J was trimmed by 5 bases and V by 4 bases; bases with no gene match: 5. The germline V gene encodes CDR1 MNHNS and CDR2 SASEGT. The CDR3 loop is CASSATGLAETQYF. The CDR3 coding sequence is TGTGCCAGCAGTGCTACCGGACTAGCGGAGACCCAGTACTTC.

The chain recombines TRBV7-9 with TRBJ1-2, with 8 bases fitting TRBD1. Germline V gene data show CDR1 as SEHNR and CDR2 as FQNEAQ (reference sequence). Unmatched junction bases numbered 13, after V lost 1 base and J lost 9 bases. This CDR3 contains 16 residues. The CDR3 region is CASSLGGDRLFRSYTF. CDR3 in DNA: TGTGCCAGCAGCTTAGGGGGGGACAGGCTTTTTAGGAGCTACACCTTC.

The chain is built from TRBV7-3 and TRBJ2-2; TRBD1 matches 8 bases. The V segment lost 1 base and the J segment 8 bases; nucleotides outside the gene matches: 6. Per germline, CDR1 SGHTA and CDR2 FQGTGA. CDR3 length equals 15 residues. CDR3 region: CASSLKGQDPGELFF. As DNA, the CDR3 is TGTGCCAGCAGCTTAAAGGGACAGGATCCAGGGGAGCTGTTTTTT.

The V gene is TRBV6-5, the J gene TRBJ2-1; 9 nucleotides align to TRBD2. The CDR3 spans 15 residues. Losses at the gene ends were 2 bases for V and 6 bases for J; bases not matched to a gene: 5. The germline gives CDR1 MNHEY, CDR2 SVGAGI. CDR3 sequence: CASSYSGGNRNEQFF. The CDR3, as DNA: TGTGCCAGCAGTTACAGCGGGGGGAATCGCAATGAGCAGTTCTTC.

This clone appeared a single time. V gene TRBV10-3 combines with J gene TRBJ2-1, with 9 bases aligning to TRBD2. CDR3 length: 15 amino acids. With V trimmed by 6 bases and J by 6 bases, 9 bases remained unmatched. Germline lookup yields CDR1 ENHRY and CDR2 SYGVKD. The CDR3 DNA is TGTGCCATCAGATCACTAGCGGGCCAAAGCAATGAGCAGTTCTTC. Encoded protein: CAIRSLAGQSNEQFF.

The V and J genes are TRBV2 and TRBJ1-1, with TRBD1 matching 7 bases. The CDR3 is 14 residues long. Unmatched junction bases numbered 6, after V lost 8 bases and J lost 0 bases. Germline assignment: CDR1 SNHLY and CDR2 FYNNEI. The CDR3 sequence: CASLQGIMNTEAFF. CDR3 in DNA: TGTGCCAGCTTACAGGGGATCATGAACACTGAAGCTTTCTTT.

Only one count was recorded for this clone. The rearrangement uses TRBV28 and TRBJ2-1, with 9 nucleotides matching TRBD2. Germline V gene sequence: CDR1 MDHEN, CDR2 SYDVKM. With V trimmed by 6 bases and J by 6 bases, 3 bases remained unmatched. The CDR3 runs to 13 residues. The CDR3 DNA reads TGTGCCAGCAGGACTAGCGGCGTCAATGAGCAGTTCTTC. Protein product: CASRTSGVNEQFF.

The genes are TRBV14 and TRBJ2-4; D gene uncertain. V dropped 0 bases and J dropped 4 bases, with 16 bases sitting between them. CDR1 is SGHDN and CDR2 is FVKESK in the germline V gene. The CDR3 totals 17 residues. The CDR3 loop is CASSQDPWPTGKNIQYF. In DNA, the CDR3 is TGTGCCAGCAGCCAAGATCCATGGCCGACGGGTAAAAACATTCAGTACTTC.

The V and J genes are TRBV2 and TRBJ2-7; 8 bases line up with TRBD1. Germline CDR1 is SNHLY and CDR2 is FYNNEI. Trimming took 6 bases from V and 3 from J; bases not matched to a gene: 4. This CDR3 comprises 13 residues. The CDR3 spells CASREDRVYEQYF. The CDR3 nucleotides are TGTGCCAGCAGAGAGGACAGGGTCTACGAGCAGTACTTC. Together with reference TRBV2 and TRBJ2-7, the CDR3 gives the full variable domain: EPEVTQTPSHQVTQMGQEVILRCVPISNHLYFYWYRQILGQKVEFLVSFYNNEISEKSEIFDDQFSVERPDGSNFTLKIRSTKLEDSAMYFCASREDRVYEQYFGPGTRLTVT.

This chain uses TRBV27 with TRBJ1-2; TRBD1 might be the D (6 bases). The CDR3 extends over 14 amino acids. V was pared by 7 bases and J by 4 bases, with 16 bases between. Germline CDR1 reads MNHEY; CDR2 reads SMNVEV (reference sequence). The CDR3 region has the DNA TGTGCCAGCATCCGCCAGGGGCCACTCTATGGCTACACCTTC. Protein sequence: CASIRQGPLYGYTF.

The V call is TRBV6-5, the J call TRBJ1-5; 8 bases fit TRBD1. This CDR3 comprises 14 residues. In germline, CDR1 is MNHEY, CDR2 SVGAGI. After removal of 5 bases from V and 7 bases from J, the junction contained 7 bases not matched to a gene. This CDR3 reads CASSPGQGIQPQHF. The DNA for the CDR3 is TGTGCCAGCAGTCCCGGACAGGGAATACAGCCCCAGCATTTT.

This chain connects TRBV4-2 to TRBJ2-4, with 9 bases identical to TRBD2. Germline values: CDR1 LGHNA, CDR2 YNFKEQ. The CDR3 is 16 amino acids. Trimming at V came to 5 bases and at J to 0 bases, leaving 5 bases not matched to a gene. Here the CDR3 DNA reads TGTGCCAGCAGCTATAGCGGGGGACGAGCCAAAAACATTCAGTACTTC. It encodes CASSYSGGRAKNIQYF.

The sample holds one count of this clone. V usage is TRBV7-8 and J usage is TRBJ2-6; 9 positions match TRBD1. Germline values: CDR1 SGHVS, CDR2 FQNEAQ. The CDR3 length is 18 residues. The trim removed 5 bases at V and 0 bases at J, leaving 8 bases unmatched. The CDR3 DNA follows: TGTGCCAGCAGCCCGACCGTGACAGGGGGCTCTGGGGCCAACGTCCTGACTTTC. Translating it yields CASSPTVTGGSGANVLTF.

The CDR3 protein is CASSLTAIYGYTF. As DNA, the CDR3 is TGTGCCAGCAGTTTGACAGCCATCTATGGCTACACCTTC. The chain uses TRBV28 and TRBJ1-2, with D possibly TRBD1 on 5 matching bases. Trimming left V 3 bases short and J 4 bases short, with 9 bases between. The CDR3 length is 13 residues. CDR1 and CDR2 from the germline V gene are MDHEN and SYDVKM.

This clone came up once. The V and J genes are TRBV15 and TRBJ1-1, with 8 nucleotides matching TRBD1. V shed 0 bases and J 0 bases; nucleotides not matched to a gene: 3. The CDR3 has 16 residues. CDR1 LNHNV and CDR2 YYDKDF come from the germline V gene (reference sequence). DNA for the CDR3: TGTGCCACCAGCAGAGAGTCAGGGGGCCTGAACACTGAAGCTTTCTTT. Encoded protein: CATSRESGGLNTEAFF.

The CDR3 loop reads CASSFGAGGDQPQHF. The CDR3 DNA is TGCGCCAGCAGCTTCGGTGCAGGGGGCGATCAGCCCCAGCATTTT. The genes are TRBV5-1 and TRBJ1-5; TRBD1 aligns across 8 bases. This CDR3 contains 15 residues. Losses at the gene ends were 2 bases for V and 5 bases for J; bases not matched to a gene: 6. The germline V gene has CDR1 SGHRS and CDR2 YFSETQ.

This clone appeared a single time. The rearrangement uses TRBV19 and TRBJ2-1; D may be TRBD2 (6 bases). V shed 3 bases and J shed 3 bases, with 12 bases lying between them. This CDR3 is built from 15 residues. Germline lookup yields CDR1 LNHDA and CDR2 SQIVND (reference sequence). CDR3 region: CASSMEGLDYNEQFF. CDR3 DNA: TGTGCCAGTAGTATGGAGGGACTGGACTACAATGAGCAGTTCTTC.

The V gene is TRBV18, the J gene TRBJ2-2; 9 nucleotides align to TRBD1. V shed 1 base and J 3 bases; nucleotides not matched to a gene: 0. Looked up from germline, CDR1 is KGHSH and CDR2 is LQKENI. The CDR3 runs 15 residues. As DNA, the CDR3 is TGTGCCAGCTCACCACGGGACAGGGACACCGGGGAGCTGTTTTTT. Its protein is CASSPRDRDTGELFF.